This is a list of T cell receptor beta chains from one sample in a study of OX40 agonist ivuxolimab in advanced cancers. The method was immunoSEQ multiplex PCR; TCRdb's version includes in-frame clones alone and lacks a portion of them. The sample holds some 70,000 clones, just over 85% seen once. The material was CD4+ or CD8+ T cells sorted from blood, obtained in a trial of the OX40 agonist ivuxolimab. Receptors originate from an adult with an advanced solid tumor such as melanoma, head and neck, liver or kidney cancer. CDR3s include the opening cysteine and the closing phenylalanine or tryptophan. A D gene is named only where the DNA matches it firmly. For some rows the clone size is stated as once, few or many, or as a class when expanded; others skip it.

j_call d_call v_call clone_size cdr3_aa cdr3_nt
TRBJ1-2 - TRBV11-2 - CASSLYGTPTSGYTF TGTGCCAGCAGCTTATACGGGACACCGACCTCTGGCTACACCTTC
TRBJ2-5 TRBD1 TRBV5-4 few CASSWGQGFGETQYF TGTGCCAGCAGCTGGGGACAGGGATTCGGGGAGACCCAGTACTTC
TRBJ2-7 TRBD1 TRBV28 - CASSLDRQGRYEQYF TGTGCCAGCAGTTTAGACAGACAGGGGCGCTACGAGCAGTACTTC
TRBJ2-7 - TRBV15 once CATSRVRTPSYEQYF TGTGCCACCAGCAGAGTACGGACTCCCTCCTACGAGCAGTACTTC
TRBJ2-6 - TRBV11-2 - CASSAGTKMLWANVLTF TGTGCCAGCAGCGCCGGGACAAAAATGCTCTGGGCCAACGTCCTGACTTTC
TRBJ2-5 TRBD2 TRBV29-1 - CSVDGTSGRVEETQYF TGCAGCGTTGATGGGACTAGCGGGAGAGTAGAAGAGACCCAGTACTTC
TRBJ1-2 - TRBV18 - CASSPPGDSGYGYTF TGTGCCAGCTCACCACCGGGAGACAGTGGCTATGGCTACACCTTC
TRBJ1-2 - TRBV7-3 - CASSLVPGPNYGYTF TGTGCCAGCAGCTTAGTCCCAGGACCTAACTATGGCTACACCTTC
TRBJ2-3 - TRBV7-8 - CASSLGQGDTQYF TGTGCCAGCAGCTTGGGGCAGGGAGATACGCAGTATTTT
TRBJ2-7 TRBD2 TRBV7-7 - CASSLGSGSWDEQYF TGTGCCAGCAGCTTAGGCAGCGGGAGTTGGGACGAGCAGTACTTC
TRBJ1-2 - TRBV6-1 - CASSTTGTTNGYTF TGTGCCAGCTCTACGACCGGGACAACGAATGGCTACACCTTC
TRBJ1-3 - TRBV7-9 - CASSPGLLRSSGNTIYF TGTGCCAGCAGCCCCGGACTCCTGCGAAGCTCTGGAAACACCATATATTTT
TRBJ2-2 TRBD2 TRBV7-2 - CASSLGGTSGRAATGELFF TGTGCCAGCAGCTTAGGCGGGACTAGCGGGAGGGCGGCAACCGGGGAGCTGTTTTTT
TRBJ2-5 - TRBV7-6 - CASSPRSWGRSETQYF TGTGCCAGCAGCCCTAGGTCTTGGGGGAGGTCAGAGACCCAGTACTTC
TRBJ2-2 TRBD2 TRBV7-2 - CASSLRGGRAPTGELFF TGTGCCAGCAGCTTACGGGGCGGGAGGGCCCCGACCGGGGAGCTGTTTTTT
TRBJ2-7 - TRBV5-1 few CASSLGDLPRGEQYF TGCGCCAGCAGCTTGGGGGACCTCCCCCGGGGGGAGCAGTACTTC
TRBJ2-7 - TRBV9 - CASSSSPRRSYEQYF TGTGCCAGCAGCTCGAGTCCCCGGCGGTCCTACGAGCAGTACTTC
TRBJ2-5 TRBD1 TRBV11-3 - CASSTKTGPAETQYF TGTGCCAGCAGCACCAAGACAGGGCCTGCGGAGACCCAGTACTTC
TRBJ2-5 - TRBV5-1 once CASSLGLGETQYF TGCGCCAGCTCCCTGGGACTGGGGGAGACCCAGTACTTC
TRBJ1-5 - TRBV2 - CASSAQDPGGSQHF TGTGCCAGCAGTGCGCAGGATCCCGGTGGGTCCCAGCATTTT
TRBJ2-6 TRBD2 TRBV5-1 - CASSLGGRIGRSGANVLTF TGCGCCAGCAGCTTGGGCGGGAGAATAGGAAGATCTGGGGCCAACGTCCTGACTTTC
TRBJ1-1 - TRBV28 few CASSLSLGLNTEAFF TGTGCCAGCAGTTTAAGTTTGGGGCTGAACACTGAAGCTTTCTTT
TRBJ1-3 TRBD1 TRBV7-8 - CASSTQSVGTAGNTIYF TGTGCCAGCAGCACCCAGTCGGTGGGGACAGCAGGAAACACCATATATTTT
TRBJ2-6 - TRBV9 - CASSVVPLTRDAKWGSGANVLTF TGTGCCAGCAGCGTAGTCCCTCTCACCCGGGACGCAAAATGGGGGTCTGGGGCCAACGTCCTGACTTTC
TRBJ2-5 - TRBV19 - CASSSRGGSQETQYF TGTGCCAGTAGTTCTAGGGGGGGTTCACAAGAGACCCAGTACTTC
TRBJ1-2 - TRBV28 - CASSFGPNYGYTF TGTGCCAGCAGTTTCGGGCCTAACTATGGCTACACCTTC
TRBJ2-7 TRBD1 TRBV2 - CASSEDRGRYEQYF TGTGCCAGCAGTGAAGACAGGGGGCGCTACGAGCAGTACTTC
TRBJ1-5 TRBD1 TRBV6-5 - CASSKDRGGNQPQHF TGTGCCAGCAGCAAAGACAGGGGTGGCAATCAGCCCCAGCATTTT
TRBJ1-2 - TRBV7-9 - CASSNVGWGYGYTF TGTGCCAGCAGTAATGTGGGCTGGGGCTATGGCTACACCTTC
TRBJ1-5 TRBD1 TRBV5-3 - CARSLFRTGDNQPQHF TGTGCCAGAAGCTTGTTTAGGACAGGGGATAATCAGCCCCAGCATTTT
TRBJ1-5 - TRBV19 once CASSISGNQPQHF TGTGCCAGTAGTATAAGTGGGAATCAGCCCCAGCATTTT
TRBJ1-3 - TRBV7-9 few CASSPIGNTIYF TGTGCCAGCAGCCCTATTGGGAACACCATATATTTT
TRBJ1-1 - TRBV4-1 few CASSRKENTEAFF TGCGCCAGCAGCCGAAAGGAGAACACTGAAGCTTTCTTT
TRBJ2-7 - TRBV10-2 once CASSEVNSYEQYF TGCGCCAGCAGTGAGGTAAACTCCTACGAGCAGTACTTC
TRBJ2-3 - TRBV4-3 - CASSQTPPDTQYF TGCGCCAGCAGCCAGACCCCCCCAGATACGCAGTATTTT
TRBJ2-7 TRBD2 TRBV5-6 - CASTLGGGFYEQYF TGTGCCAGCACCCTCGGGGGGGGTTTCTACGAGCAGTACTTC
TRBJ2-1 - TRBV2 once CASQVAVGGRGYEQFF TGTGCCAGCCAAGTGGCGGTAGGGGGGCGCGGGTATGAGCAGTTCTTC
TRBJ2-2 - TRBV4-3 - CASSQGSRVTGELFF TGCGCCAGCAGCCAAGGGTCCAGGGTCACCGGGGAGCTGTTTTTT